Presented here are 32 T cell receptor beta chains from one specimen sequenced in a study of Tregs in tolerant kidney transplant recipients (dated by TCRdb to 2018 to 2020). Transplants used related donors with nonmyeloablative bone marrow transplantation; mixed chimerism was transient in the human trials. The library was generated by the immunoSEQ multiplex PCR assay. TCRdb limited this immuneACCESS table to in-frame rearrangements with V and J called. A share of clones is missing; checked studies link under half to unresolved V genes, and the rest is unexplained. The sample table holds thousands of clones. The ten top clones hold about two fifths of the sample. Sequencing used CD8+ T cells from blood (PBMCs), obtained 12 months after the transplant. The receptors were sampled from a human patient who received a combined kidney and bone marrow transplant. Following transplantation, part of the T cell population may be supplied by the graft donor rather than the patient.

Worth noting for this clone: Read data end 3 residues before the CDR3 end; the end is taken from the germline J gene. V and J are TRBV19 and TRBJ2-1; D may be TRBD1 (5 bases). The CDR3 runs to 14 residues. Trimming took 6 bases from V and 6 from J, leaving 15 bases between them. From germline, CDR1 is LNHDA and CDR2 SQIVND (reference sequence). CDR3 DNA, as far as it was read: TGTGCCAGTAGCCCGGCGGTGGGGCCCAATGAG. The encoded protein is CASSPAVGPNE. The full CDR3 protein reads CASSPAVGPNEQFF.

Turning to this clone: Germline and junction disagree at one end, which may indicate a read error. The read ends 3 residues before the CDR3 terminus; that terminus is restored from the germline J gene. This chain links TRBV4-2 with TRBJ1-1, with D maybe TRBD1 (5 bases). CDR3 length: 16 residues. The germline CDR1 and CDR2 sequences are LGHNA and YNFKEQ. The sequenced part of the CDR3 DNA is TGCGCCAGCAGCCATATTGGAGTCGCAGGGCTAATCCCA. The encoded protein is CASSHIGVAGLIP. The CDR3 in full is CASSHIGVAGLIPAFF.

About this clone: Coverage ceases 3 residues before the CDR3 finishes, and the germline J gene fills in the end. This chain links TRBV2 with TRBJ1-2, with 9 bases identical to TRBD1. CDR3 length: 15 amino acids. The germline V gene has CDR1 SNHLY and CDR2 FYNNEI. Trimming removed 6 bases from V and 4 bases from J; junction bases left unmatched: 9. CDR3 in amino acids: CASRIRDRESYGYTF. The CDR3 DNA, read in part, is TGTGCCAGCAGGATCCGGGACAGGGAAAGCTATGGC.

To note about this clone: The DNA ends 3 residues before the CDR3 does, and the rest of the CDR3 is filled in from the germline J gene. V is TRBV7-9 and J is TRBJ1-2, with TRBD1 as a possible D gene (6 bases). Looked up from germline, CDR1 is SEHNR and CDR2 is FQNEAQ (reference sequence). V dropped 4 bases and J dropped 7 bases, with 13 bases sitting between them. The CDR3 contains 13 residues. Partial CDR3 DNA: TGTGCCAGCAGCTCCGGGACATCACTTGGC. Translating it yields CASSSGTSLG. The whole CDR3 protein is CASSSGTSLGYTF.

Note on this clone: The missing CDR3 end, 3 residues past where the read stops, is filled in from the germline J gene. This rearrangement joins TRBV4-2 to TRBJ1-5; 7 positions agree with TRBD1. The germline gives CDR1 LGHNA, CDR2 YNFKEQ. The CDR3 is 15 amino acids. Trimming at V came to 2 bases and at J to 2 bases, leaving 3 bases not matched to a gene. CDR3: CASSQFTGGNQPQHF. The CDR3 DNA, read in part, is TGTGCCAGCAGCCAATTTACAGGGGGCAATCAGCCC.

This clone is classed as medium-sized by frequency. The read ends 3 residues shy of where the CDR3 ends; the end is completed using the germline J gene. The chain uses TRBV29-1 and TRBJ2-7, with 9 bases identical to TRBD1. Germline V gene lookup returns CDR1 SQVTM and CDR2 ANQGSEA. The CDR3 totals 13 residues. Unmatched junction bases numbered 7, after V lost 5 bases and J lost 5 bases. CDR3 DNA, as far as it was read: TGCAGCGTTCGCCCGGGACAGGGTGACGAG. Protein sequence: CSVRPGQGDE. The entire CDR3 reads CSVRPGQGDEQYF.

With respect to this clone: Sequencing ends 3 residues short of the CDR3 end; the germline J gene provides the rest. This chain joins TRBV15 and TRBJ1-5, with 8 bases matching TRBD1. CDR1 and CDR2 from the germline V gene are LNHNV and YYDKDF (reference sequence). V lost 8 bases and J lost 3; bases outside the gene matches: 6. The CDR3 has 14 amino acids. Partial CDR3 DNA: TGTGCCACCGGACAGGGTTCCCTCAATCAGCCC. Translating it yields CATGQGSLNQP. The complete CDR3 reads CATGQGSLNQPQHF.

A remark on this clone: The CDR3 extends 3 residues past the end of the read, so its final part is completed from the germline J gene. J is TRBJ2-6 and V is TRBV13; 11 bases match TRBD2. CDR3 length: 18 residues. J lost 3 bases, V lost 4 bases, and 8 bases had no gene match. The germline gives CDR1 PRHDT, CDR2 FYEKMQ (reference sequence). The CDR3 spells CASSWGLAEGSGANVLTF. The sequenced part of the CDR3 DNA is TGTGCCAGCAGCTGGGGACTAGCGGAAGGCAGTGGGGCCAACGTC.

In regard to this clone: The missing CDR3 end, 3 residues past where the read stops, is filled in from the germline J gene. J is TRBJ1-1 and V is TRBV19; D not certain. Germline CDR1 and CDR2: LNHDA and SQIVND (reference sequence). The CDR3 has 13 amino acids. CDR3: CASRLAGANEAFF. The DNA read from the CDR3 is TGTGCCAGTCGACTAGCGGGAGCGAATGAG.

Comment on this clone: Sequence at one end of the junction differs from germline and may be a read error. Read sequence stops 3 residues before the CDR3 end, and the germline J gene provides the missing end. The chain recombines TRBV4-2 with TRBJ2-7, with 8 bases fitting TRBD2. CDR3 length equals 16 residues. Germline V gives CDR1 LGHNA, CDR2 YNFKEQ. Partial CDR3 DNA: TGCGCCAGCAGCCAAGTTATTGGCGGGAGGTCCTACGAG. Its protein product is CASSQVIGGRSYE. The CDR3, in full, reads CASSQVIGGRSYEQYF.

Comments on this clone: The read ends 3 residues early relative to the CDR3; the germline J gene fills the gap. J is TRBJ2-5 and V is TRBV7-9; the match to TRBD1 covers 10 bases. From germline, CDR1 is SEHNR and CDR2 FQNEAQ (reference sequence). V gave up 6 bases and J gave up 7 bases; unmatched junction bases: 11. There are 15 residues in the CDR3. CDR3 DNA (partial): TGTGCCAGCAGTAGAACCGGGACAGGGGCTTTGACC. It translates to CASSRTGTGALT. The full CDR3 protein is CASSRTGTGALTQYF.

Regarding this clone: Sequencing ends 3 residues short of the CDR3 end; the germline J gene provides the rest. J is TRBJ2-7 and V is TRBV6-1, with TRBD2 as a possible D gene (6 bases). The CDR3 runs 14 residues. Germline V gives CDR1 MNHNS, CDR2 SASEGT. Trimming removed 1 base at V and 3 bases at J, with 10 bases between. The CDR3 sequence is CASSEGRGGYEQYF. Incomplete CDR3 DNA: TGTGCCAGCAGTGAAGGCCGGGGAGGCTACGAG.

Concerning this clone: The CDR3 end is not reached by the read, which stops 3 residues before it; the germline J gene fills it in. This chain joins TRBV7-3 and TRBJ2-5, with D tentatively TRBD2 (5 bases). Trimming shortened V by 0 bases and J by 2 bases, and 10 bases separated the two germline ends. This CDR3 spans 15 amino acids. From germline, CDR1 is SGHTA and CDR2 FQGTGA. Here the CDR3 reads CASSLTGLDQETQYF. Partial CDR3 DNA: TGTGCCAGCAGCTTAACCGGACTGGATCAAGAGACC.

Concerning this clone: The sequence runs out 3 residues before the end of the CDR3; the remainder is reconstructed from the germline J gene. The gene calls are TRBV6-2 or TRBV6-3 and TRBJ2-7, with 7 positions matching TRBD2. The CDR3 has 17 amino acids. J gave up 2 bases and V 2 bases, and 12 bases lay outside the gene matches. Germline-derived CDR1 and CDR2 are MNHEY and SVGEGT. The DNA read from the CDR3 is TGTGCCAGCAGTTACGGGAGTGGAGCGGGGCTACCCTACGAG. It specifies CASSYGSGAGLPYE. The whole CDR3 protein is CASSYGSGAGLPYEQYF.

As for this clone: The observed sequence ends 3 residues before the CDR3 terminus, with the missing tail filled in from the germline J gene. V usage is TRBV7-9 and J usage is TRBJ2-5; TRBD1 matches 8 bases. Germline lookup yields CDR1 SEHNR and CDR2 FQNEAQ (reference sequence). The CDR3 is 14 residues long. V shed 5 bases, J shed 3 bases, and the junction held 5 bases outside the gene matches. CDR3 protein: CASSVSTGEETQYF. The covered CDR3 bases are TGTGCCAGCAGCGTCTCGACAGGGGAAGAGACC. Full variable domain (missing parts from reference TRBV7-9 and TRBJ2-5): DTGVSQNPRHKITKRGQNVTFRCDPISEHNRLYWYRQTLGQGPEFLTYFQNEAQLEKSRLLSDRFSAERPKGSFSTLEIQRTEQGDSAMYLCASSVSTGEETQYFGPGTRLLVL.

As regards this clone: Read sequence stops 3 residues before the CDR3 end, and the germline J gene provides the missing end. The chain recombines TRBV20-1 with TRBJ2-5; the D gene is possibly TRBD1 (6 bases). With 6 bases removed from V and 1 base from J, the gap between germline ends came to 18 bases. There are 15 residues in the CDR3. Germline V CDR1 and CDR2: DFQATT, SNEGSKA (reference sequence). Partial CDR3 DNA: TGCAGTGCCATAAGGGGGTCGAAGCCCCAAGAGACC. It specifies CSAIRGSKPQET. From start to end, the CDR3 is CSAIRGSKPQETQYF.

Partial CDR3 DNA: TGTGCCAGCAGTGACCAACATTCAGTCACAGATACG. The encoded protein is CASSDQHSVTDT. The full-length CDR3 reads as CASSDQHSVTDTQYF. The rearrangement links TRBV6-4 to TRBJ2-3; D call uncertain. The read stops 3 residues short of the end of the CDR3; the missing end is completed from the germline J gene. Trimming removed 2 bases at V and 2 bases at J, with 11 bases between. The germline gives CDR1 MRHNA, CDR2 SNTAGT. This CDR3 is built from 15 residues.

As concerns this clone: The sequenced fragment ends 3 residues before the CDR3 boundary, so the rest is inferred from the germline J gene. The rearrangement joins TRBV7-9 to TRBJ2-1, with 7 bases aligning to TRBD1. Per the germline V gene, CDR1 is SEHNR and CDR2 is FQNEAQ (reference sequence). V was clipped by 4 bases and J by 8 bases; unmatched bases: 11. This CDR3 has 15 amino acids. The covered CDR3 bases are TGTGCCAGCAGCTCCCGGGACAGCGATTTTCATGAG. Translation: CASSSRDSDFHE. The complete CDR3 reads CASSSRDSDFHEQFF.

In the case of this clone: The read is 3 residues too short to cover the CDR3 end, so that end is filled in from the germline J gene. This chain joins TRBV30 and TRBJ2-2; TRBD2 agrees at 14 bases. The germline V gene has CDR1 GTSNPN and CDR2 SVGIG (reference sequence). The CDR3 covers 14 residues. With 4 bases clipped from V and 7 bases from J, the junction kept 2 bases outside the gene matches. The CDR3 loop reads CAWTGLAGVGELFF. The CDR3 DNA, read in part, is TGTGCCTGGACGGGACTAGCGGGAGTCGGGGAG.

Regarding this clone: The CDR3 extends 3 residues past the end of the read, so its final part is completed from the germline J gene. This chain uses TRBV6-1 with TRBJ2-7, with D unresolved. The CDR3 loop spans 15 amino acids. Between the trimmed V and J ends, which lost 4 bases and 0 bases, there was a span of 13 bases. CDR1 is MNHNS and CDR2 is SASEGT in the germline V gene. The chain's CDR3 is CASSALTLLSYEQYF. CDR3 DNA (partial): TGTGCCAGCAGTGCACTGACTTTACTCTCCTACGAG.

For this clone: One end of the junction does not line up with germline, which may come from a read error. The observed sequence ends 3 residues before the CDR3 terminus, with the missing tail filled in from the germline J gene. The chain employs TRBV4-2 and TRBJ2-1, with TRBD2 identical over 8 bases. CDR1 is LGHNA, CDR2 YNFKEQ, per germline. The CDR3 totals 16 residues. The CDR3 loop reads CASSQVSGSSYNEQFF. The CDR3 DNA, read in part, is TGCGCCAGCAGCCAAGTCAGCGGGAGCTCCTACAATGAG.

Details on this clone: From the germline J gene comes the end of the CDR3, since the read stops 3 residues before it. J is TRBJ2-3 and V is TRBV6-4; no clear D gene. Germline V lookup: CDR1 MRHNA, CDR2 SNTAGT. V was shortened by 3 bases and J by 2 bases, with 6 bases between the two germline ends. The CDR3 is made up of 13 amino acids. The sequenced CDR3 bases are TGTGCCAGCAGTGAATGGCTCACAGATACG. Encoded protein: CASSEWLTDT. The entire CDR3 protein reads CASSEWLTDTQYF.

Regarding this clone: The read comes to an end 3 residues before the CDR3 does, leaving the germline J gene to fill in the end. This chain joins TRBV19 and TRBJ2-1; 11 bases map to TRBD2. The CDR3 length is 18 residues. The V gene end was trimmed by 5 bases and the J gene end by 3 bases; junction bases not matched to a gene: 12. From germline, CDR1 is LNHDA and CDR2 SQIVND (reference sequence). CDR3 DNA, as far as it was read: TGTGCCAGTAGTTCTCAACTAGCGGGAGTGGGGGGCTACAATGAG. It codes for CASSSQLAGVGGYNE. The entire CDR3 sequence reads CASSSQLAGVGGYNEQFF.

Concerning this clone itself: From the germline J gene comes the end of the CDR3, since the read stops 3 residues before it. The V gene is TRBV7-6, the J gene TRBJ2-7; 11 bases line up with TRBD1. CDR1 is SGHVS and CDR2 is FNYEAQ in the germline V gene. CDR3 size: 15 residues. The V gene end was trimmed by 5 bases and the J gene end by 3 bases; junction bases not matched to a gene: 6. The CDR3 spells CASSRGQGANYEQYF. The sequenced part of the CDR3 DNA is TGTGCCAGCAGCCGTGGACAGGGGGCCAACTACGAG.

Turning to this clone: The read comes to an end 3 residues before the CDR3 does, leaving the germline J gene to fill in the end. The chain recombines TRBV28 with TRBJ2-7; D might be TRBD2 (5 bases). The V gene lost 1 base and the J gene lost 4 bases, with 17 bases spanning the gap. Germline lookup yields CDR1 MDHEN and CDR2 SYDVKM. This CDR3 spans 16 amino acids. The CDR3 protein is CASSLSSPDRLYEQYF. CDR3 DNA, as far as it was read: TGTGCCAGCAGTTTATCTAGCCCCGATCGATTGTACGAG. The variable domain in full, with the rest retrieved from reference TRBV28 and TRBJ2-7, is DVKVTQSSRYLVKRTGEKVFLECVQDMDHENMFWYRQDPGLGLRLIYFSYDVKMKEKGDIPEGYSVSREKKERFSLILESASTNQTSMYLCASSLSSPDRLYEQYFGPGTRLTVT.

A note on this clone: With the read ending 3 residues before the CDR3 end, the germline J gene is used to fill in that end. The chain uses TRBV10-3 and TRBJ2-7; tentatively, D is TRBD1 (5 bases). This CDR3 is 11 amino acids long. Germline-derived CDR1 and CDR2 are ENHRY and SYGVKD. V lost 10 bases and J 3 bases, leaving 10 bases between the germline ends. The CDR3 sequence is CATTQGYEQYF. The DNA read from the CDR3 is TGTGCCACGACCCAGGGCTACGAG.

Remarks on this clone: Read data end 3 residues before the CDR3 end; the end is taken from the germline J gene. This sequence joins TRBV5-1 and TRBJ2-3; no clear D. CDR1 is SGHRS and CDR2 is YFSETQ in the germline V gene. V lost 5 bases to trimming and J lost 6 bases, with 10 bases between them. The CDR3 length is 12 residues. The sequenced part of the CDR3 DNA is TGCGCCAGCAGTGCCCCCGGGGATACG. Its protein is CASSAPGDT. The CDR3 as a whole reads CASSAPGDTQYF.

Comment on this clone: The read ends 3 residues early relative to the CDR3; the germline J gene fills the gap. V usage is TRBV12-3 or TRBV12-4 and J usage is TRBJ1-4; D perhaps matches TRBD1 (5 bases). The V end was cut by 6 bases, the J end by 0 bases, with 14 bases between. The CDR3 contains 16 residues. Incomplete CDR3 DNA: TGTGCCAGCAGCCACCTGGACACTCCAACTAATGAAAAA. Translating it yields CASSHLDTPTNEK. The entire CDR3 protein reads CASSHLDTPTNEKLFF.

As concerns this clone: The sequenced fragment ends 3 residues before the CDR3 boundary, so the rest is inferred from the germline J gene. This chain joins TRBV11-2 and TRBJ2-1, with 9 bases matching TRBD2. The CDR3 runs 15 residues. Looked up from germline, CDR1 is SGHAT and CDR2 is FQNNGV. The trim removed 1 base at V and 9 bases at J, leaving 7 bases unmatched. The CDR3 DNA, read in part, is TGTGCCAGCAGCTTAGTAGCGGGAGTTAAGGGTGAG. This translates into CASSLVAGVKGE. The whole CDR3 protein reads CASSLVAGVKGEQFF. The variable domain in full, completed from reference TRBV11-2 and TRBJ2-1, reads EAGVAQSPRYKIIEKRQSVAFWCNPISGHATLYWYQQILGQGPKLLIQFQNNGVVDDSQLPKDRFSAERLKGVDSTLKIQPAKLEDSAVYLCASSLVAGVKGEQFFGPGTRLTVL.

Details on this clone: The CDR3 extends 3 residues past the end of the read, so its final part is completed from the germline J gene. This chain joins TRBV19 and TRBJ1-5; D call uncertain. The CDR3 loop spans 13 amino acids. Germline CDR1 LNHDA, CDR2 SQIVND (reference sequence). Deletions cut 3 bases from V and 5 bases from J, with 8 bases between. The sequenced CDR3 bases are TGTGCCAGTAGTATCTACCTAGATCAGCCC. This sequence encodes CASSIYLDQP. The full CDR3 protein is CASSIYLDQPQHF.

CDR3 loop: CASSERGGTDTQYF. CDR3 DNA (partial): TGTGCCAGCAGTGAGCGGGGGGGCACAGATACG. The chain links TRBV6-4 to TRBJ2-3; 8 bases agree with TRBD2. The read falls 3 residues short of the CDR3 end, and the missing part is taken from the germline J gene. In germline, CDR1 is MRHNA, CDR2 SNTAGT. The CDR3 extends over 14 amino acids. V lost 3 bases and J lost 1; bases outside the gene matches: 0.

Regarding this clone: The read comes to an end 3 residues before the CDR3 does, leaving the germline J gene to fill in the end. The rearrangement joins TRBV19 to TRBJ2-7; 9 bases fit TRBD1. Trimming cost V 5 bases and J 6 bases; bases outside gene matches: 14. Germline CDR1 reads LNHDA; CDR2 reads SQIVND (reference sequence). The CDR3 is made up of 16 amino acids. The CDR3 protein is CASSSGQGVYKAEQYF. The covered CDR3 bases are TGTGCCAGTAGTTCGGGACAGGGTGTCTACAAAGCCGAG.